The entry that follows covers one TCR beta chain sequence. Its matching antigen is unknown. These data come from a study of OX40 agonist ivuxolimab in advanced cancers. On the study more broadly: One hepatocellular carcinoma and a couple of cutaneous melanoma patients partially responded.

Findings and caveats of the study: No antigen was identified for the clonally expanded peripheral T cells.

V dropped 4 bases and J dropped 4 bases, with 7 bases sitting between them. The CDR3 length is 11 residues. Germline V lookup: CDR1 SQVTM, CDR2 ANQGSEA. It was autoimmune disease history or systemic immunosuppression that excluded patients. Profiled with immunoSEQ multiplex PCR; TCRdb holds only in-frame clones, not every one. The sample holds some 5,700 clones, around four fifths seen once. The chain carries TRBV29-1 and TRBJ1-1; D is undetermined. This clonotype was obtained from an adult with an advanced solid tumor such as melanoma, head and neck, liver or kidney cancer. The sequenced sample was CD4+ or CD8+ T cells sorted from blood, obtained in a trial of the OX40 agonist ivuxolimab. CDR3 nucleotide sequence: TGCAGCGTTGTTTGGCCCACTGAAGCTTTCTTT. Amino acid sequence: CSVVWPTEAFF. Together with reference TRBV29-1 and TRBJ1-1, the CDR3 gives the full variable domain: SAVISQKPSRDICQRGTSLTIQCQVDSQVTMMFWYRQQPGQSLTLIATANQGSEATYESGFVIDKFPISRPNLTFSTLTVSNMSPEDSSIYLCSVVWPTEAFFGQGTRLTVV.